These 24 T cell receptor beta chains share one sample of origin, sequenced in a study of blood T cell repertoires in COVID-19. Libraries were prepared by immunoSEQ multiplex PCR; TCRdb keeps only in-frame clonotypes and omits some of them. The table has roughly 97,000 clones, about four fifths seen once. The sequenced sample was peripheral blood. These receptors were taken from a woman of 80 years or more with active or convalescent COVID-19.

There are a few counts of this clone. The genes are TRBV7-2 and TRBJ2-3; D might be TRBD2 (6 bases). CDR3 size: 13 residues. The V and J ends lost 4 bases and 8 bases respectively, with 13 bases between them. In germline, CDR1 is SGHTA, CDR2 FQGNSA. The CDR3 sequence: CASSSLGGSTQYF. The DNA of the CDR3 is TGTGCCAGCAGCTCCCTGGGGGGTTCTACGCAGTATTTT.

This rearrangement joins TRBV9 to TRBJ2-2; 8 nucleotides align to TRBD1. The trim removed 4 bases at V and 7 bases at J, leaving 15 bases unmatched. This CDR3 is built from 17 residues. Germline V gene sequence: CDR1 SGDLS, CDR2 YYNGEE. CDR3 residues: CASSPQLDRGRIGELFF. As DNA, the CDR3 is TGTGCCAGCAGCCCGCAATTAGACAGGGGTAGGATCGGGGAGCTGTTTTTT.

The chain carries TRBV28 and TRBJ1-2; D gene unclear. The CDR3 is made up of 15 amino acids. V was cut by 7 bases and J by 6 bases, with 21 bases left in between. Germline values: CDR1 MDHEN, CDR2 SYDVKM. CDR3 DNA sequence: TGTGCCAGCATGTGGAGCGAAATTTCTCTTGATGGCTACACCTTC. It codes for CASMWSEISLDGYTF.

The CDR3 DNA is TGTGCCAGCGGGACAGGGAATGCCGGGGAGCTGTTTTTT. Its translation is CASGTGNAGELFF. This rearrangement joins TRBV27 to TRBJ2-2; 9 positions match TRBD1. From germline, CDR1 is MNHEY and CDR2 SMNVEV (reference sequence). V lost 8 bases, J lost 6 bases, and 4 bases stayed unmatched. This CDR3 spans 13 amino acids.

The V and J genes are TRBV5-1 and TRBJ1-2; possibly TRBD1 for D (5 bases). There are 17 residues in the CDR3. Germline CDR1 is SGHRS and CDR2 is YFSETQ. Trimming cost V 4 bases and J 5 bases, with 24 bases left between them. CDR3 residues: CASSPALLWLGGYGYTF. The CDR3 DNA reads TGCGCCAGCAGCCCCGCTCTTTTGTGGCTCGGGGGTTATGGCTACACCTTC.

The genes are TRBV6-6 and TRBJ2-5; D might be TRBD2 (5 bases). This CDR3 comprises 14 residues. Trimming took off 5 bases at V and 4 bases at J, with 14 bases between the two ends. Germline values: CDR1 MNHNY, CDR2 SVGAGI (reference sequence). As DNA, the CDR3 is TGTGCCAGCAGTCCGAATGCGGGCGGAGAGACCCAGTACTTC. It specifies CASSPNAGGETQYF.

This clone is labeled as medium-sized. This chain joins TRBV2 and TRBJ1-1, with 10 bases matching TRBD1. V shed 0 bases and J 7 bases; nucleotides not matched to a gene: 5. The CDR3 length is 15 residues. CDR1 and CDR2 from the germline V gene are SNHLY and FYNNEI. For the CDR3, the DNA is TGTGCCAGCAGTGAAGCCCGGGACAGGGGAAATGAAGCTTTCTTT. It specifies CASSEARDRGNEAFF.

The chain is built from TRBV3-1 (or the pseudogene TRBV3-2) and TRBJ2-7, with unresolved D. The V gene lost 4 bases and the J gene lost 3 bases, with 7 bases spanning the gap. Looked up from germline, CDR1 is LGHDT and CDR2 is YNNKEL (reference sequence). The CDR3 consists of 12 residues. CDR3 DNA: TGTGCCAGCAGCCGCCATAGCTACGAGCAGTACTTC. Translated, it gives CASSRHSYEQYF.

This rearrangement joins TRBV5-1 to TRBJ2-3; tentatively, D is TRBD2 (7 bases). V was cut by 5 bases and J by 5 bases, with 15 bases left in between. Germline V lookup: CDR1 SGHRS, CDR2 YFSETQ. CDR3 size: 14 residues. DNA of the CDR3: TGCGCCAGCAGTACGGGGGGCCGGGTAGATACGCAGTATTTT. It encodes CASSTGGRVDTQYF.

The CDR3 is CASSGGAGVFQETQYF. The CDR3 DNA follows: TGTGCCAGCAGCGGAGGGGCGGGGGTCTTCCAAGAGACCCAGTACTTC. J is TRBJ2-5 and V is TRBV5-6; TRBD2 matches at 7 bases. The CDR3 has 16 residues. With V trimmed by 4 bases and J by 1 base, 10 bases remained unmatched. Germline loops: CDR1 SGHDT, CDR2 YYEEEE.

The chain is built from TRBV4-3 and TRBJ2-3, with D possibly being TRBD1 (6 bases). Trimming removed 0 bases from V and 2 bases from J, with 9 bases in between. Germline assignment: CDR1 LGHNA and CDR2 YSLEER. This CDR3 has 15 residues. DNA of the CDR3: TGCGCCAGCAGCCAAGATAGGACAGACACAGATACGCAGTATTTT. Translated, it gives CASSQDRTDTDTQYF.

The gene calls are TRBV10-3 and TRBJ1-5; D is uncertain. The CDR3 sequence is 15 residues long. In germline, CDR1 is ENHRY, CDR2 SYGVKD. Trimming shortened V by 3 bases and J by 1 base, and 10 bases separated the two germline ends. CDR3 sequence (DNA): TGTGCCATCAGTGAAACGGCGGGCAGCAATCAGCCCCAGCATTTT. Its protein product is CAISETAGSNQPQHF.

The gene calls are TRBV5-6 and TRBJ1-1; no definite D call. The CDR3 has 14 residues. The germline V gene has CDR1 SGHDT and CDR2 YYEEEE. The germline V and J ends were trimmed by 4 bases and 4 bases, with 14 bases remaining between them. CDR3 coding DNA: TGTGCCAGCAGCAAACTTCCAGGTTTCACTGAAGCTTTCTTT. It encodes CASSKLPGFTEAFF.

This sequence joins TRBV14 and TRBJ1-3; no clear D. Between the trimmed V and J ends, which lost 1 base and 2 bases, there was a span of 6 bases. The CDR3 totals 14 residues. Germline CDR1 and CDR2: SGHDN and FVKESK. The CDR3 bases are TGTGCCAGCAGCCAAGGTCTCCCTGGAAACACCATATATTTT. The encoded protein is CASSQGLPGNTIYF.

The CDR3 DNA reads TGTGCCAGCAGCGTCCGACCGGGGGGAGAGACCCAGTACTTC. Protein sequence: CASSVRPGGETQYF. This chain connects TRBV9 to TRBJ2-5; 7 bases line up with TRBD2. V dropped 2 bases and J dropped 4; count of bases not matched to a gene: 5. CDR3 length: 14 amino acids. Germline CDR1 SGDLS, CDR2 YYNGEE.

The chain combines TRBV15 with TRBJ2-5; 12 bases match TRBD2. V shed 3 bases, J shed 7 bases, and the junction held 12 bases outside the gene matches. The CDR3 covers 17 residues. Germline V lookup: CDR1 LNHNV, CDR2 YYDKDF (reference sequence). The CDR3 DNA sequence: TGTGCCACCAGCAGGGAGACTAGCGGGAGTTCTCTGGGGACCCAGTACTTC. Its protein is CATSRETSGSSLGTQYF. Looking up the rest from reference TRBV15 and TRBJ2-5 gives the full variable domain: DAMVIQNPRYQVTQFGKPVTLSCSQTLNHNVMYWYQQKSSQAPKLLFHYYDKDFNNEADTPDNFQSRRPNTSFCFLDIRSPGLGDTAMYLCATSRETSGSSLGTQYFGPGTRLLVL.

The chain combines TRBV30 with TRBJ1-1, with 10 positions matching TRBD1. The CDR3 is made up of 11 amino acids. CDR1 is GTSNPN, CDR2 SVGIG, per germline (reference sequence). Losses at the gene ends were 8 bases for V and 5 bases for J; bases not matched to a gene: 2. The DNA for the CDR3 is TGTGCCCGGGACAGGGGAACTGAAGCTTTCTTT. It is translated as CARDRGTEAFF. The full variable domain, rest sourced from reference TRBV30 and TRBJ1-1, is SQTIHQWPATLVQPVGSPLSLECTVEGTSNPNLYWYRQAAGRGLQLLFYSVGIGQISSEVPQNLSASRPQDRQFILSSKKLLLSDSGFYLCARDRGTEAFFGQGTRLTVV.

The chain links TRBV30 to TRBJ1-1, with no clear D. In germline, CDR1 is GTSNPN, CDR2 SVGIG (reference sequence). The CDR3 totals 11 residues. V was trimmed by 5 bases and J by 4 bases, leaving 8 bases between them. The CDR3 nucleotides are TGTGCCTGGGGAGTCAGCACTGAAGCTTTCTTT. Translating it yields CAWGVSTEAFF. The full variable domain, its missing parts supplied by reference TRBV30 and TRBJ1-1, is SQTIHQWPATLVQPVGSPLSLECTVEGTSNPNLYWYRQAAGRGLQLLFYSVGIGQISSEVPQNLSASRPQDRQFILSSKKLLLSDSGFYLCAWGVSTEAFFGQGTRLTVV.

The chain combines TRBV27 with TRBJ2-1, with unresolved D. The CDR3 is made up of 13 amino acids. With 6 bases removed from V and 9 bases from J, the gap between germline ends came to 15 bases. CDR1 is MNHEY, CDR2 SMNVEV, per germline (reference sequence). The CDR3 is CASRRSSVGEQFF. As DNA, the CDR3 is TGTGCCAGCAGACGGAGCTCAGTTGGTGAGCAGTTCTTC.

This chain connects TRBV5-4 to TRBJ2-7; 7 positions agree with TRBD1. The V segment lost 0 bases and the J segment 3 bases; nucleotides outside the gene matches: 3. The CDR3 totals 14 residues. Germline assignment: CDR1 SGHNT and CDR2 YYREEE (reference sequence). CDR3 protein: CASSLDRGLYEQYF. CDR3 DNA sequence: TGTGCCAGCAGCTTGGACAGGGGCCTCTACGAGCAGTACTTC.

This clone was counted a few times. V usage is TRBV29-1 and J usage is TRBJ1-2, with 7 bases matching TRBD1. The CDR3 loop spans 11 amino acids. From germline, CDR1 is SQVTM and CDR2 ANQGSEA. Trimming took 7 bases from V and 8 from J; bases not matched to a gene: 7. CDR3 in DNA: TGCAGCGCCGGGGACAGTGAAGGCTACACCTTC. This encodes CSAGDSEGYTF.

The chain employs TRBV5-1 and TRBJ1-1, with 10 bases matching TRBD1. Trimming cost V 4 bases and J 6 bases; bases outside gene matches: 6. The CDR3 sequence is 14 residues long. Germline V gives CDR1 SGHRS, CDR2 YFSETQ. DNA for the CDR3: TGCGCCAGCAGCCCGGACGGACAGGGGGCTGAAGCTTTCTTT. This codes for CASSPDGQGAEAFF.

V gene TRBV2 combines with J gene TRBJ1-5, with 10 nucleotides matching TRBD1. J lost 6 bases, V lost 7 bases, and 3 bases had no gene match. The CDR3 consists of 13 residues. Germline CDR1 SNHLY, CDR2 FYNNEI. CDR3 sequence: CASTRTGGQPQHF. Written as DNA, the CDR3 is TGTGCCAGCACCAGGACAGGGGGTCAGCCCCAGCATTTT. The complete variable domain, with remaining parts taken from reference TRBV2 and TRBJ1-5, reads EPEVTQTPSHQVTQMGQEVILRCVPISNHLYFYWYRQILGQKVEFLVSFYNNEISEKSEIFDDQFSVERPDGSNFTLKIRSTKLEDSAMYFCASTRTGGQPQHFGDGTRLSIL.

This rearrangement joins TRBV19 to TRBJ1-4, with D unresolved. The CDR3 spans 14 residues. Germline V lookup: CDR1 LNHDA, CDR2 SQIVND (reference sequence). Trimming cost V 9 bases and J 8 bases, with 19 bases left between them. The CDR3 sequence: CASLPGTRGEKLFF. CDR3 nucleotides: TGTGCCAGCCTGCCGGGAACAAGAGGGGAAAAACTGTTTTTT.